The 30 T cell receptor beta chains in this list originate from one sample, sequenced in a study of cytomegalovirus exposure and HLA in healthy donors. PCR was performed using 60 Vbeta and 13 Jbeta primers. Method: immunoSEQ multiplex PCR; TCRdb's copy keeps in-frame clones and lacks some. The sample records 150,000 to 200,000 clones, about an eighth being singletons. Sequenced: PBMCs. Every receptor here comes from a man aged 50-59 years in good health and CMV-seropositive.

The rearrangement links TRBV5-1 to TRBJ1-2; 7 positions match TRBD1. From germline, CDR1 is SGHRS and CDR2 YFSETQ. The CDR3 has 14 amino acids. Unmatched junction bases numbered 8, after V lost 4 bases and J lost 5 bases. The CDR3 coding sequence is TGCGCCAGCAGCACCCACGACAGGGATTATGGCTACACCTTC. Translated, it gives CASSTHDRDYGYTF.

This sequence joins TRBV6-5 and TRBJ2-7, with 7 positions matching TRBD1. The CDR3 runs 13 residues. Trimming removed 5 bases from V and 6 bases from J; junction bases left unmatched: 7. Germline values: CDR1 MNHEY, CDR2 SVGAGI. The chain's CDR3 is CASSINSGGEQYV. Here the CDR3 DNA reads TGTGCCAGCAGTATCAACTCAGGGGGCGAGCAGTACGTC.

CDR3 DNA sequence: TGTGCCAGCAGCGACCCAGGGGGGAATAACTATGGCTACACCTTC. It codes for CASSDPGGNNYGYTF. The chain joins TRBV11-3 to TRBJ1-2; the match to TRBD1 covers 7 bases. The germline V gene encodes CDR1 SGHNT and CDR2 YENEEA. The J segment lost 1 base and the V segment lost 5 bases, leaving 7 bases of the junction unmatched. This CDR3 comprises 15 residues.

This clone was observed a few times. The V and J genes are TRBV6-5 and TRBJ1-1; no definite D call. Per the germline V gene, CDR1 is MNHEY and CDR2 is SVGAGI. V dropped 8 bases and J dropped 5 bases, with 18 bases sitting between them. This CDR3 is 14 amino acids long. The CDR3 sequence is CASLTGWVGTEAFF. DNA for the CDR3: TGTGCCAGCCTAACGGGATGGGTGGGTACTGAAGCTTTCTTT.

This clone occurred a few times. The chain links TRBV7-2 to TRBJ2-5; D perhaps matches TRBD1 (5 bases). The length of the CDR3 is 15 residues. Germline-derived CDR1 and CDR2 are SGHTA and FQGNSA. V lost 5 bases and J lost 9, with 22 bases in between. The CDR3 bases are TGTGCCAGCAGCGGCCAAGGAAGGGGCCTCGGAGCCCAGTACTTC. Protein sequence: CASSGQGRGLGAQYF.

J is TRBJ2-7 and V is TRBV4-3, with D tentatively TRBD2 (6 bases). CDR1 LGHNA and CDR2 YSLEER come from the germline V gene. Between the trimmed V and J ends, which lost 1 base and 2 bases, there was a span of 12 bases. The CDR3 has 15 residues. The CDR3 loop reads CASSQAAGQTYEQYF. CDR3 in DNA: TGCGCCAGCAGCCAAGCCGCGGGGCAGACCTACGAGCAGTACTTC.

CDR3: CASSYTGNTEAFF. The CDR3 coding sequence is TGTGCCAGTAGTTATACAGGGAACACTGAAGCTTTCTTT. The rearrangement links TRBV19 to TRBJ1-1, with D possibly TRBD1 on 5 matching bases. Trimming took 5 bases from V and 1 from J, leaving 8 bases between them. The CDR3 is 13 residues long. Germline assignment: CDR1 LNHDA and CDR2 SQIVND (reference sequence).

This clone was recorded a few times. The rearrangement links TRBV6-1 to TRBJ2-4; 8 bases are a match to TRBD2. This CDR3 spans 14 amino acids. The J segment lost 7 bases and the V segment lost 1 base, leaving 3 bases of the junction unmatched. Germline V CDR1 and CDR2: MNHNS, SASEGT. The CDR3 loop reads CASSEERGGNIQYF. The CDR3 DNA reads TGTGCCAGCAGTGAAGAACGGGGGGGCAACATTCAGTACTTC.

This chain links TRBV5-1 with TRBJ1-1, with D maybe TRBD1 (6 bases). CDR1 SGHRS and CDR2 YFSETQ come from the germline V gene. This CDR3 region has 14 residues. V was pared by 2 bases and J by 2 bases, with 10 bases between. CDR3 DNA: TGCGCCAGCAGCTTTACACAGGGAAACACTGAAGCTTTCTTT. Its translation: CASSFTQGNTEAFF.

The rearrangement links TRBV7-2 to TRBJ1-1; a weak D match, TRBD1 (6 bases). The CDR3 totals 14 residues. The germline gives CDR1 SGHTA, CDR2 FQGNSA. Trimming stripped 6 bases from V and 1 base from J, with 12 bases between. The CDR3 here is CASRSGHANTEAFF. The CDR3 DNA follows: TGTGCCAGCAGGTCGGGACACGCGAACACTGAAGCTTTCTTT. The whole variable domain, filled in from reference TRBV7-2 and TRBJ1-1, reads GAGVSQSPSNKVTEKGKDVELRCDPISGHTALYWYRQSLGQGLEFLIYFQGNSAPDKSGLPSDRFSAERTGGSVSTLTIQRTQQEDSAVYLCASRSGHANTEAFFGQGTRLTVV.

This clone was picked up a small number of times. The genes are TRBV29-1 and TRBJ1-1; no firm D call. The germline gives CDR1 SQVTM, CDR2 ANQGSEA. The CDR3 sequence is 12 residues long. V was trimmed by 3 bases and J by 1 base, leaving 6 bases between them. CDR3 loop: CSVEYTNTEAFF. In nucleotides, the CDR3 is TGCAGCGTTGAGTACACGAACACTGAAGCTTTCTTT.

This rearrangement joins TRBV6-1 to TRBJ1-1, with TRBD1 matching over 9 bases. Looked up from germline, CDR1 is MNHNS and CDR2 is SASEGT. V lost 6 bases and J lost 8; bases outside the gene matches: 4. The CDR3 sequence is 12 residues long. CDR3 coding DNA: TGTGCCAGCAGCACAGGGGGCCTCGAAGCTTTCTTT. It yields the protein CASSTGGLEAFF.

This clone has just a few counts. This rearrangement joins TRBV14 to TRBJ2-7, with 8 bases fitting TRBD1. This CDR3 spans 13 amino acids. V lost 5 bases, J lost 5 bases, and 5 bases stayed unmatched. Germline CDR1 and CDR2: SGHDN and FVKESK. CDR3 amino acids: CASSSQGGNEQYF. CDR3 DNA: TGTGCCAGCAGCTCACAGGGGGGTAACGAGCAGTACTTC. Supplemented by reference TRBV14 and TRBJ2-7, the full variable domain reads EAGVTQFPSHSVIEKGQTVTLRCDPISGHDNLYWYRRVMGKEIKFLLHFVKESKQDESGMPNNRFLAERTGGTYSTLKVQPAELEDSGVYFCASSSQGGNEQYFGPGTRLTVT.

This clone has only a few counts. This chain uses TRBV5-6 with TRBJ1-2; 7 bases map to TRBD1. The CDR3 is 16 amino acids. V was pared by 2 bases and J by 5 bases, with 12 bases of the junction left unmatched. Looked up from germline, CDR1 is SGHDT and CDR2 is YYEEEE. DNA for the CDR3: TGTGCCAGCAGCTTCAGTAGTAGGGGGCTGGGGTATGGCTACACCTTC. Its protein is CASSFSSRGLGYGYTF.

Only a few counts were recorded for this clone. The chain recombines TRBV6-1 with TRBJ1-2; 8 bases fit TRBD1. The CDR3 is 16 residues long. The V segment lost 0 bases and the J segment 8 bases; nucleotides outside the gene matches: 11. The germline gives CDR1 MNHNS, CDR2 SASEGT. The CDR3 region is CASSEAIRTGRAGYTF. The CDR3, as DNA: TGTGCCAGCAGTGAAGCGATTCGGACAGGGAGAGCAGGCTACACCTTC.

Only a few counts were recorded for this clone. V gene TRBV21-1 combines with J gene TRBJ2-1; TRBD2 reflects the table's D call only, with no check against the DNA. TRBV21-1 is listed as a pseudogene. The CDR3 spans 15 residues. The CDR3 DNA sequence: TGTGCCAGCAGCAGCCAGTGGAGGTGGGACAATGAGCAGTTCTTC. As protein: CASSSQWRWDNEQFF.

This clone occurred a few times. The gene calls are TRBV5-4 and TRBJ2-3; TRBD2 matches 14 bases. The V gene's germline CDR1 is SGHNT and CDR2 YYREEE (reference sequence). V trimming: 4 bases; J trimming: 5 bases; junction bases outside the gene matches: 6. The CDR3 length is 16 residues. The chain's CDR3 is CASSPRTSGGIDTQYF. As DNA, the CDR3 is TGTGCCAGCAGCCCTCGGACTAGCGGGGGGATAGATACGCAGTATTTT.

The V call is TRBV6-5, the J call TRBJ1-1; D might be TRBD1 (5 bases). Germline CDR1 is MNHEY and CDR2 is SVGAGI. V lost 5 bases to trimming and J lost 2 bases, with 9 bases between them. The CDR3 consists of 13 residues. The CDR3 bases are TGTGCCAGCAGTAGCAGGGTTAACACTGAAGCTTTCTTT. Translation gives CASSSRVNTEAFF.

This clone came up a few times. The chain employs TRBV28 and TRBJ1-1, with D uncertain. CDR1 is MDHEN, CDR2 SYDVKM, per germline. Trimming shortened V by 2 bases and J by 6 bases, and 10 bases separated the two germline ends. CDR3 size: 13 residues. Written as DNA, the CDR3 is TGTGCCAGCAGTTTAGCACTGATGGCTGAAGCTTTCTTT. This sequence encodes CASSLALMAEAFF.

This clone was seen at least ten times. The chain combines TRBV11-3 with TRBJ1-2, with TRBD1 matching 7 bases. Germline V lookup: CDR1 SGHNT, CDR2 YENEEA. V was pared by 1 base and J by 4 bases, with 6 bases of the junction left unmatched. The CDR3 is 15 residues long. The CDR3: CASSLGQGQIYGYTF. The CDR3 region has the DNA TGTGCCAGCAGCTTAGGCCAGGGACAGATCTATGGCTACACCTTC.

V gene TRBV27 combines with J gene TRBJ2-3; 7 bases are a match to TRBD1. Germline-derived CDR1 and CDR2 are MNHEY and SMNVEV (reference sequence). This CDR3 contains 15 residues. V shed 5 bases, J shed 3 bases, and the junction held 8 bases outside the gene matches. CDR3 sequence: CASSLLTGFTDTQYF. The CDR3 nucleotides are TGTGCCAGCAGTCTTCTGACAGGGTTTACAGATACGCAGTATTTT.

The chain employs TRBV5-6 and TRBJ2-7; a weak D match, TRBD1 (6 bases). V shed 2 bases and J shed 2 bases, with 11 bases lying between them. This CDR3 is built from 14 residues. CDR1 SGHDT and CDR2 YYEEEE come from the germline V gene. The CDR3 here is CASSLQGLAYEQYF. CDR3 nucleotide sequence: TGTGCCAGCAGCTTACAGGGCTTGGCCTACGAGCAGTACTTC.

The chain employs TRBV7-2 and TRBJ2-2; TRBD1 aligns across 7 bases. V was clipped by 5 bases and J by 0 bases; unmatched bases: 3. The germline V gene has CDR1 SGHTA and CDR2 FQGNSA. The CDR3 runs to 15 residues. The CDR3 sequence: CASSRGTANTGELFF. The CDR3 bases are TGTGCCAGCAGCCGTGGGACAGCGAACACCGGGGAGCTGTTTTTT.

This clone was picked up a small number of times. The chain uses TRBV11-2 and TRBJ1-2; 9 bases are shared with TRBD1. V lost 6 bases, J lost 4 bases, and 3 bases stayed unmatched. The CDR3 covers 13 residues. Germline V gene data show CDR1 as SGHAT and CDR2 as FQNNGV. This CDR3 reads CASSRTGVYGYTF. CDR3 coding DNA: TGTGCCAGCAGTAGGACAGGGGTCTATGGCTACACCTTC.

This chain links TRBV19 with TRBJ2-6, with no clear D. Trimming removed 5 bases from V and 4 bases from J, with 9 bases in between. This CDR3 is built from 14 residues. Germline V lookup: CDR1 LNHDA, CDR2 SQIVND (reference sequence). CDR3 sequence reads: CASSSGPGANVLTF. CDR3 DNA: TGTGCCAGTAGTTCGGGTCCCGGGGCCAACGTCCTGACTTTC.

This clone was recorded a few times. The chain joins TRBV19 to TRBJ1-4, with 7 positions matching TRBD1. The CDR3 extends over 14 amino acids. J gave up 5 bases and V 3 bases, and 3 bases lay outside the gene matches. Germline V gene sequence: CDR1 LNHDA, CDR2 SQIVND (reference sequence). The CDR3 DNA reads as TGTGCCAGTAGTATGGACAGGCTAAATGAAAAACTGTTTTTT. This translates into CASSMDRLNEKLFF.

The V gene is TRBV5-8, the J gene TRBJ1-4, with D perhaps TRBD1 (6 bases). V dropped 4 bases and J dropped 4 bases, with 17 bases sitting between them. This CDR3 region has 16 residues. Germline CDR1 SGHTS, CDR2 YDEGEE. The CDR3 nucleotides are TGTGCCAGCAGCCTGCCAGAGGACAGCTTTAATGAAAAACTGTTTTTT. Amino acids: CASSLPEDSFNEKLFF.

This rearrangement joins TRBV19 to TRBJ2-1; TRBD1 matches 8 bases. The ends lost 4 bases at V and 6 bases at J; junction bases unmatched: 8. This CDR3 contains 15 residues. Germline V gene sequence: CDR1 LNHDA, CDR2 SQIVND (reference sequence). CDR3 sequence: CASSTRQGIGNEQFF. Here the CDR3 DNA reads TGTGCCAGTAGTACTAGACAGGGGATCGGCAATGAGCAGTTCTTC.

The CDR3 DNA is TGTGCCAGCAGTGAAACCAGGGTAGAGACCCAGTACTTC. Translating it yields CASSETRVETQYF. The chain has TRBV2 and TRBJ2-5; maybe TRBD1 (5 bases). V was shortened by 2 bases and J by 4 bases, with 8 bases between the two germline ends. This CDR3 contains 13 residues. CDR1 is SNHLY, CDR2 FYNNEI, per germline.

The DNA of the CDR3 is TGTGCCAGCAGCTTAGACAGAAGATCTGGAAACACCATATATTTT. Translation gives CASSLDRRSGNTIYF. The V and J genes are TRBV7-2 and TRBJ1-3; D remains ambiguous. CDR1 SGHTA and CDR2 FQGNSA come from the germline V gene. Deletions cut 1 base from V and 1 base from J, with 8 bases between. This CDR3 region has 15 residues.